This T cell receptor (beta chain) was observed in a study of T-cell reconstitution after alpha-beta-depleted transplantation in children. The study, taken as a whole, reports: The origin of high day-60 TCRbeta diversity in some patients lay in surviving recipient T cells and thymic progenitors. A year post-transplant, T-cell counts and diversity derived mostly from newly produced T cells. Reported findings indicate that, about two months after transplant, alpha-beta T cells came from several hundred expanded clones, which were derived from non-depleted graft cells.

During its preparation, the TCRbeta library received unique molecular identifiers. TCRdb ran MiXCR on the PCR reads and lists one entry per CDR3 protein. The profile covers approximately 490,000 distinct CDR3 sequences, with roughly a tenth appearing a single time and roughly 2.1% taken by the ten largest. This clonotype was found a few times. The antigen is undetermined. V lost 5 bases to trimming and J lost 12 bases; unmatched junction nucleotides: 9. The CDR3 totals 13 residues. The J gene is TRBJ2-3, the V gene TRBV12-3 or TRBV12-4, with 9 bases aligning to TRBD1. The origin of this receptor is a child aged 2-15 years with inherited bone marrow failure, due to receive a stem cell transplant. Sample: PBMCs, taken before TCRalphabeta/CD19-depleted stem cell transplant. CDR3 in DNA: TGTGCCAGCAGTCTACCCGGACAGGGGAAACAGTATTTT. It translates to CASSLPGQGKQYF.